This is a list of T cell receptor beta chains from one sample in a study of shared clonotypes between healthy human individuals. This table comes from immunoSEQ multiplex PCR, and its TCRdb copy is limited to in-frame clones, with some not included. The table includes over 2 million clones, under 95% detected once. Sequenced sample: naive CD4+ T cells from PBMCs. The source of these receptors is a man younger than 35 in good health. Some clones in this sample may be carry-over from other donors' samples. Each CDR3 is given with its conserved first and last residue. The order of the fields is CDR3 DNA, CDR3 protein, V gene, D gene, clone size, J gene. A D gene is named only where the DNA matches it firmly. Not all rows give a size; the values are once, few, many and, for expanded clones, a class.

cdr3_nt: TGTGCCAGCAGCTTGGTAGGGGGAGCTTTCTCCTACGAGCAGTACTTC
cdr3_aa: CASSLVGGAFSYEQYF
v_call: TRBV5-6
d_call: .
clone_size: .
j_call: TRBJ2-7

cdr3_nt: TGTGCCAGCAGCGTGGGGACTAGCGGGGAGACCCAGTACTTC
cdr3_aa: CASSVGTSGETQYF
v_call: TRBV5-4
d_call: TRBD2
clone_size: .
j_call: TRBJ2-5

cdr3_nt: TGTGCCAGCAGCCAATCGCCTTTTGAAGCGTGGACCCAGTACTTC
cdr3_aa: CASSQSPFEAWTQYF
v_call: TRBV16
d_call: .
clone_size: .
j_call: TRBJ2-5

cdr3_nt: TGTGCCAGCAGCTCGCAGGGGACCAGCTCTGGGGCCAACGTCCTGACTTTC
cdr3_aa: CASSSQGTSSGANVLTF
v_call: TRBV7-6
d_call: .
clone_size: once
j_call: TRBJ2-6

cdr3_nt: TGTGCCAGCTCACCACTTACAGGGGTGAACACTGAAGCTTTCTTT
cdr3_aa: CASSPLTGVNTEAFF
v_call: TRBV18
d_call: TRBD1
clone_size: .
j_call: TRBJ1-1

cdr3_nt: TGTGCCAGCAGCCACGCGATCCCTGGGGACACTGAAGCTTTCTTT
cdr3_aa: CASSHAIPGDTEAFF
v_call: TRBV14
d_call: .
clone_size: .
j_call: TRBJ1-1

cdr3_nt: TGTGCCAGCAGCTCGGGCCCCGGGCCAGATACGCAGTATTTT
cdr3_aa: CASSSGPGPDTQYF
v_call: TRBV7-2
d_call: .
clone_size: .
j_call: TRBJ2-3

cdr3_nt: TGTGCCAGCAGCTTAACGGGCACCTACCAAGAGACCCAGTACTTC
cdr3_aa: CASSLTGTYQETQYF
v_call: TRBV7-3
d_call: .
clone_size: .
j_call: TRBJ2-5

cdr3_nt: TGTGCCAGCAGCTTAGTTGGACGTCAGGGGAGTGAGACCCAGTACTTC
cdr3_aa: CASSLVGRQGSETQYF
v_call: TRBV7-3
d_call: .
clone_size: once
j_call: TRBJ2-5

cdr3_nt: TGTGCCAGCAGCGTGGGCAGGGGGGTTGGACAGCCCCAGCATTTT
cdr3_aa: CASSVGRGVGQPQHF
v_call: TRBV9
d_call: TRBD1
clone_size: .
j_call: TRBJ1-5

cdr3_nt: TGTGCCAGTGGGAGCGACAGGGGAAGAGAGCAGTACTTC
cdr3_aa: CASGSDRGREQYF
v_call: TRBV6-5
d_call: TRBD1
clone_size: .
j_call: TRBJ2-5

cdr3_nt: TGTGCCAGCGGACAGGCCGTAAGCGGCTACACCTTC
cdr3_aa: CASGQAVSGYTF
v_call: TRBV28
d_call: TRBD1
clone_size: few
j_call: TRBJ1-2

cdr3_nt: TGTGCCAGCAGCCCCCCAGGGGACACCGGGGAGCTGTTTTTT
cdr3_aa: CASSPPGDTGELFF
v_call: TRBV5-4
d_call: .
clone_size: once
j_call: TRBJ2-2

cdr3_nt: TGTGCCACGCAGGGACGGAGCACAGATACGCAGTATTTT
cdr3_aa: CATQGRSTDTQYF
v_call: TRBV30
d_call: .
clone_size: .
j_call: TRBJ2-3

cdr3_nt: TGTGCCAGCAGCATACTGACTAGCGGGGGCCACGAGCAGTACTTC
cdr3_aa: CASSILTSGGHEQYF
v_call: TRBV5-5
d_call: TRBD2
clone_size: .
j_call: TRBJ2-7

cdr3_nt: TGTGCCAGCAGCTTAGATAGCGGAAACCCCTACGAGCAGTACTTC
cdr3_aa: CASSLDSGNPYEQYF
v_call: TRBV11-3
d_call: .
clone_size: .
j_call: TRBJ2-7

cdr3_nt: TGTGCCAGTAGTATACTTCCGGGACACCGTAATGAAAAACTGTTTTTT
cdr3_aa: CASSILPGHRNEKLFF
v_call: TRBV19
d_call: .
clone_size: .
j_call: TRBJ1-4

cdr3_nt: TGTGCCAGCAGTGAGTACGAGCAGTACTTC
cdr3_aa: CASSEYEQYF
v_call: TRBV2
d_call: .
clone_size: .
j_call: TRBJ2-7

cdr3_nt: TGTGCCAGCAGTCGAACCCATAGCGGATCCTACGAGCAGTACTTC
cdr3_aa: CASSRTHSGSYEQYF
v_call: TRBV6-5
d_call: .
clone_size: .
j_call: TRBJ2-7

cdr3_nt: TGTGCCAGCAGTCCCCCGGGACAGTTT
cdr3_aa: CASSPPGQF
v_call: TRBV28
d_call: TRBD1
clone_size: .
j_call: TRBJ1-1

cdr3_nt: TGTGCCAGCTCACCCCCTGTCGGTGAAGCTTTCTTT
cdr3_aa: CASSPPVGEAFF
v_call: TRBV18
d_call: .
clone_size: .
j_call: TRBJ1-1

cdr3_nt: TGTGCCAGTAGTGGACCGACAGGGGTAGGCAATCAGCCCCAGCATTTT
cdr3_aa: CASSGPTGVGNQPQHF
v_call: TRBV19
d_call: TRBD1
clone_size: .
j_call: TRBJ1-5

cdr3_nt: TGCGCCAGCAGCTTGGCCCGGAACACTGAAGCTTTCTTT
cdr3_aa: CASSLARNTEAFF
v_call: TRBV5-1
d_call: .
clone_size: .
j_call: TRBJ1-1

cdr3_nt: TGTGCCTGGGGACAGGGAAACTCTGGGGCCAACGTCCTGACTTTC
cdr3_aa: CAWGQGNSGANVLTF
v_call: TRBV30
d_call: TRBD1
clone_size: .
j_call: TRBJ2-6

cdr3_nt: TGCGCCAGCAGCTTGGCCGGGGCGGGGACTTACAATGAGCAGTTCTTC
cdr3_aa: CASSLAGAGTYNEQFF
v_call: TRBV5-1
d_call: .
clone_size: .
j_call: TRBJ2-1

cdr3_nt: TGTGCCAGCAGTCCAACATACGGCTATGGCTACACCTTC
cdr3_aa: CASSPTYGYGYTF
v_call: TRBV6-1
d_call: .
clone_size: .
j_call: TRBJ1-2

cdr3_nt: TGTGCCAGCTCACCTGACTCCCCCAATTTGAAGGGTGAAGCTTTCTTT
cdr3_aa: CASSPDSPNLKGEAFF
v_call: TRBV18
d_call: .
clone_size: .
j_call: TRBJ1-1

cdr3_nt: TGTGCCAGCAGCCACCCCAGCGGCGAGCAGTACTTC
cdr3_aa: CASSHPSGEQYF
v_call: TRBV7-8
d_call: .
clone_size: .
j_call: TRBJ2-7

cdr3_nt: TGTGCCAGCAGTTTATCGCAGGGAACCGGGGAGCTGTTTTTT
cdr3_aa: CASSLSQGTGELFF
v_call: TRBV27
d_call: .
clone_size: .
j_call: TRBJ2-2

cdr3_nt: TGTGCCAGCAGCGTAAGGGGGACAGGGGTGGACGAGCAGTACTTC
cdr3_aa: CASSVRGTGVDEQYF
v_call: TRBV9
d_call: TRBD1
clone_size: .
j_call: TRBJ2-7

cdr3_nt: TGTGCCAGCAGTTCCCGGACAGGGAATAATGAAAAACTGTTTTTT
cdr3_aa: CASSSRTGNNEKLFF
v_call: TRBV25-1
d_call: TRBD1
clone_size: .
j_call: TRBJ1-4

cdr3_nt: TGTGCCAGCAGTTTAGGGGACGGTCCCTACGAGCAGTACTTC
cdr3_aa: CASSLGDGPYEQYF
v_call: TRBV28
d_call: .
clone_size: .
j_call: TRBJ2-7

cdr3_nt: TGTGCCAGCAGGGACAGGGGTTCCTACGAGCAGTACTTC
cdr3_aa: CASRDRGSYEQYF
v_call: TRBV2
d_call: TRBD1
clone_size: .
j_call: TRBJ2-7

cdr3_nt: TGTGCCGGTCTCGCGTGGGGACAAGAGACCCAGTACTTC
cdr3_aa: CAGLAWGQETQYF
v_call: TRBV7-8
d_call: .
clone_size: .
j_call: TRBJ2-5

cdr3_nt: TGTGCCAGCAGTTACTCGCGGACCGGGACGGTAAATACGCAGTATTTT
cdr3_aa: CASSYSRTGTVNTQYF
v_call: TRBV6-5
d_call: .
clone_size: .
j_call: TRBJ2-3

cdr3_nt: TGTGCCAGCAGCTTTCAAGCGGGAGGGCCGTACGAGCAGTACTTC
cdr3_aa: CASSFQAGGPYEQYF
v_call: TRBV9
d_call: TRBD2
clone_size: .
j_call: TRBJ2-7

cdr3_nt: TGTGCCAGCAGTTTAGACAGGGGGCTGGGGTCTGAGCAGTTCTTC
cdr3_aa: CASSLDRGLGSEQFF
v_call: TRBV6-4
d_call: TRBD1
clone_size: .
j_call: TRBJ2-1

cdr3_nt: TGTGCCAGTAGAGGTTTGGTCGGGTACACAGATACGCAGTATTTT
cdr3_aa: CASRGLVGYTDTQYF
v_call: TRBV19
d_call: .
clone_size: .
j_call: TRBJ2-3

cdr3_nt: TGTGCCAGTTCCCTCCCGACAGGAACATATGGCTACACCTTC
cdr3_aa: CASSLPTGTYGYTF
v_call: TRBV6-1
d_call: .
clone_size: .
j_call: TRBJ1-2

cdr3_nt: TGTGCCAGCATTGGGGGAAATACAGGGATCGGCTACACCTTC
cdr3_aa: CASIGGNTGIGYTF
v_call: TRBV6-5
d_call: .
clone_size: once
j_call: TRBJ1-2

cdr3_nt: TGTGCCAGCTCGCCTATCCAGGGGCCTAATGAAAAACTGTTTTTT
cdr3_aa: CASSPIQGPNEKLFF
v_call: TRBV18
d_call: .
clone_size: once
j_call: TRBJ1-4

cdr3_nt: TGTGCCAGCAGCTTACGAGCACAGGGGGTGAGGAACACTGAAGCTTTCTTT
cdr3_aa: CASSLRAQGVRNTEAFF
v_call: TRBV11-2
d_call: TRBD1
clone_size: .
j_call: TRBJ1-1

cdr3_nt: TGTGCCAGCAGGTTACAGGGACCGGATGGCTACACCTTC
cdr3_aa: CASRLQGPDGYTF
v_call: TRBV28
d_call: .
clone_size: .
j_call: TRBJ1-2

cdr3_nt: TGTGCCTGGAGTCTTGACGGTGGGAGCGGTGAAAAACTGTTTTTT
cdr3_aa: CAWSLDGGSGEKLFF
v_call: TRBV30
d_call: .
clone_size: few
j_call: TRBJ1-4

cdr3_nt: TGTGCCATCAGTGAGTCTCGGGAGTTGAGCACAGATACGCAGTATTTT
cdr3_aa: CAISESRELSTDTQYF
v_call: TRBV10-3
d_call: .
clone_size: once
j_call: TRBJ2-3

cdr3_nt: TGCGCCAGTACATCCGGACTAGCGGGAGGGCCTTTCCCTTTCCATGAGCAGTTCTTC
cdr3_aa: CASTSGLAGGPFPFHEQFF
v_call: TRBV4-1
d_call: TRBD2
clone_size: .
j_call: TRBJ2-1

cdr3_nt: TGTGCCAGCAGCTACGGAGGAGACACCGGGGAGCTGTTTTTT
cdr3_aa: CASSYGGDTGELFF
v_call: TRBV7-9
d_call: .
clone_size: .
j_call: TRBJ2-2

cdr3_nt: TGTGCCAGCAGCTTAGTTTATTGGGACACCGGGGAGCTGTTTTTT
cdr3_aa: CASSLVYWDTGELFF
v_call: TRBV7-2
d_call: .
clone_size: .
j_call: TRBJ2-2

cdr3_nt: TGTGCCATCCGGCGGGGCCCTGAGGCTGATCTGCAGTATTTT
cdr3_aa: CAIRRGPEADLQYF
v_call: TRBV10-3
d_call: .
clone_size: .
j_call: TRBJ2-3

cdr3_nt: TGTGCCAGCAGCTTAGGGCAGGGTAATCAGCCCCAGCATTTT
cdr3_aa: CASSLGQGNQPQHF
v_call: TRBV7-6
d_call: .
clone_size: few
j_call: TRBJ1-5